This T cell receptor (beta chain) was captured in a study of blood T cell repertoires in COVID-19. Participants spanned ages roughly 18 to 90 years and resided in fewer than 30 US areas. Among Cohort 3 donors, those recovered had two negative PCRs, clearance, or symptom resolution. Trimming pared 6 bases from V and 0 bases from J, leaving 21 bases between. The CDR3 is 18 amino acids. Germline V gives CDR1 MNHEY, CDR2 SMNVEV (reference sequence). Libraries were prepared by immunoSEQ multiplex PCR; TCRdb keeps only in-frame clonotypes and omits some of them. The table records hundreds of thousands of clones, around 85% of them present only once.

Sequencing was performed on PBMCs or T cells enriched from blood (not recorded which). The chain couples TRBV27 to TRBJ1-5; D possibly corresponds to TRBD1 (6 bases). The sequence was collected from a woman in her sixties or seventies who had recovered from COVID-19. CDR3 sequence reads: CASSPRQVGRNSNQPQHF. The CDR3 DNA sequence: TGTGCCAGCAGCCCGCGACAGGTTGGGCGAAATAGCAATCAGCCCCAGCATTTT.